Shown below are 4 T cell receptor beta chains from a single sample sequenced in a study of T cells in Graves' hyperthyroidism and ophthalmopathy (dated by TCRdb to about 2019). The method behind the library was multiplex PCR. Sequencing took place on an Illumina HiSeq 2000. The TCR beta CDR3 regions were amplified from RNA transcripts. For the first round of RT-PCR on the TCR CDR3, the HTBI primer set was used together with the Qiagen OneStep RT-PCR kit. TCRdb reprocessed the public reads (quality trimming at Q25 with fastp, clone calling with MiXCR) and kept in-frame beta chains. Every CDR3 protein is listed once, alongside the most common genes and DNA of its rows. This sample holds about 700,000 distinct CDR3 sequences; approximately 15% were observed only once. The ten largest clones take up roughly 10% of the sample. Sequencing was done on a sample of blood. The receptors were sampled from a woman younger than 35 with Graves' hyperthyroidism.

This clonotype was picked up many times. J is TRBJ2-3 and V is TRBV30; tentative D call: TRBD2 (6 bases). Trimming cost V 0 bases and J 2 bases, with 18 bases left between them. There are 17 residues in the CDR3. Germline CDR1 reads GTSNPN; CDR2 reads SVGIG (reference sequence). The CDR3 loop reads CAWSVGRRGLNTDTQYF. CDR3 DNA sequence: TGTGCCTGGAGTGTAGGGCGGCGGGGCCTAAACACAGATACGCAGTATTTT.

J is TRBJ1-3 and V is TRBV6-6; the D is unclear. This CDR3 has 15 amino acids. Germline-derived CDR1 and CDR2 are MNHNY and SVGAGI (reference sequence). V was pared by 0 bases and J by 0 bases, with 6 bases between. The CDR3 here is CASSYSLSSGNTIYF. The CDR3 DNA is TGTGCCAGCAGTTACTCGCTGAGCTCTGGAAACACCATATATTTT.

This clonotype was counted ten times or more. This chain's CDR3 is CASSPDPVSSPQHF. CDR3 coding DNA: TGTGCCAGCAGTCCGGACCCGGTTTCCAGCCCCCAGCATTTT. The V gene is TRBV12-3 or TRBV12-4, the J gene TRBJ1-5; D is unresolved. Between the trimmed V and J ends, which lost 5 bases and 10 bases, there was a span of 18 bases. The CDR3 runs to 14 residues.

The V call is TRBV27, the J call TRBJ1-1; TRBD1 matches at 7 bases. CDR1 MNHEY and CDR2 SMNVEV come from the germline V gene (reference sequence). This CDR3 contains 14 residues. V shed 10 bases, J shed 6 bases, and the junction held 14 bases outside the gene matches. Here the CDR3 reads CATRGRASGAEAFF. The DNA for the CDR3 is TGTGCCACCAGGGGGAGGGCCAGTGGAGCTGAAGCTTTCTTT.